The next 24 T cell receptor beta chains were all read from a single sample in a study of cytomegalovirus exposure and HLA in healthy donors. Primers: 60 Vbeta forward and 13 Jbeta reverse. Method: immunoSEQ multiplex PCR; TCRdb's copy keeps in-frame clones and lacks some. The table includes roughly 180,000 clones, just under 80% detected once. The material sequenced was PBMCs. These receptors all stem from a female donor in good health and CMV-seronegative.

This clone was seen more than once but under ten times. For the CDR3, the DNA is TGCGCCAGCAGCTCACAGGGGGCCGGCTACGAGCAGTACTTC. This sequence encodes CASSSQGAGYEQYF. The chain combines TRBV5-1 with TRBJ2-7; the match to TRBD1 covers 9 bases. Germline-derived CDR1 and CDR2 are SGHRS and YFSETQ. The CDR3 is 14 residues long. Trimming took 3 bases from V and 3 from J; bases not matched to a gene: 4.

The chain joins TRBV4-2 to TRBJ2-1, with 11 bases that match TRBD2. Germline CDR1 is LGHNA and CDR2 is YNFKEQ. The ends lost 6 bases at V and 7 bases at J; junction bases unmatched: 11. This CDR3 has 16 residues. The CDR3 loop is CASSQNSGRASNEQFF. Written as DNA, the CDR3 is TGTGCCAGCAGTCAAAATAGCGGGAGGGCCTCGAATGAGCAGTTCTTC.

V and J are TRBV7-9 and TRBJ2-1, with D possibly matching TRBD2 (6 bases). The CDR3 has 14 residues. CDR1 is SEHNR and CDR2 is FQNEAQ in the germline V gene (reference sequence). Trimming shortened V by 1 base and J by 5 bases, and 9 bases separated the two germline ends. The CDR3 is CASSLVWGDNEQFF. CDR3 in DNA: TGTGCCAGCAGCTTAGTTTGGGGGGACAATGAGCAGTTCTTC.

This chain connects TRBV5-1 to TRBJ1-1, with TRBD1 matching 8 bases. Germline CDR1 is SGHRS and CDR2 is YFSETQ. The CDR3 is 15 amino acids. Losses at the gene ends were 3 bases for V and 3 bases for J; bases not matched to a gene: 7. The CDR3 bases are TGCGCCAGCAGCTCCCTAGGACAGGGCCACACTGAAGCTTTCTTT. Translating gives CASSSLGQGHTEAFF.

The chain uses TRBV7-9 and TRBJ1-1, with 7 bases fitting TRBD1. Germline CDR1 reads SEHNR; CDR2 reads FQNEAQ (reference sequence). J gave up 7 bases and V 1 base, and 3 bases lay outside the gene matches. This CDR3 comprises 13 residues. CDR3 DNA: TGTGCCAGCAGCTTAGATCAGGGGGTTGAAGCTTTCTTT. It encodes CASSLDQGVEAFF. The variable domain in full, completed from reference TRBV7-9 and TRBJ1-1, reads DTGVSQNPRHKITKRGQNVTFRCDPISEHNRLYWYRQTLGQGPEFLTYFQNEAQLEKSRLLSDRFSAERPKGSFSTLEIQRTEQGDSAMYLCASSLDQGVEAFFGQGTRLTVV.

The table lists this clone with a few counts. This chain joins TRBV5-1 and TRBJ1-1; D unresolved. The CDR3 extends over 13 amino acids. Trimming took 4 bases from V and 1 from J, leaving 8 bases between them. Looked up from germline, CDR1 is SGHRS and CDR2 is YFSETQ. Here the CDR3 reads CASSPDTNTEAFF. The CDR3 nucleotides are TGCGCCAGCAGCCCCGACACGAACACTGAAGCTTTCTTT.

This rearrangement joins TRBV19 to TRBJ1-5; D is undetermined. The length of the CDR3 is 15 residues. V was shortened by 1 base and J by 0 bases, with 7 bases between the two germline ends. The germline V gene has CDR1 LNHDA and CDR2 SQIVND (reference sequence). The CDR3 is CASSIVRSSNQPQHF. DNA of the CDR3: TGTGCCAGTAGTATAGTCCGGAGTAGCAATCAGCCCCAGCATTTT.

This clone has a handful of counts. This rearrangement joins TRBV25-1 to TRBJ1-1, with TRBD1 matching 7 bases. V shed 6 bases, J shed 0 bases, and the junction held 13 bases outside the gene matches. This CDR3 spans 17 amino acids. Germline assignment: CDR1 MGHDK and CDR2 SYGVNS. The DNA of the CDR3 is TGTGCCAGCAGGCCCACAGGGGTTGTAGTGATGAACACTGAAGCTTTCTTT. Its protein is CASRPTGVVVMNTEAFF.

The rearrangement uses TRBV7-6 and TRBJ2-5, with D perhaps TRBD2 (5 bases). The CDR3 totals 13 residues. Germline values: CDR1 SGHVS, CDR2 FNYEAQ. Trimming shortened V by 3 bases and J by 7 bases, and 12 bases separated the two germline ends. The CDR3 reads CASSFTGGATQYF. DNA for the CDR3: TGTGCCAGCAGCTTTACTGGAGGCGCGACCCAGTACTTC.

This chain connects TRBV7-2 to TRBJ2-3; 9 positions agree with TRBD2. With V trimmed by 3 bases and J by 5 bases, 0 bases remained unmatched. The germline V gene encodes CDR1 SGHTA and CDR2 FQGNSA. CDR3 length: 13 amino acids. CDR3 amino acids: CASSFSGRDTQYF. The CDR3 DNA follows: TGTGCCAGCAGCTTTAGCGGGAGAGATACGCAGTATTTT.

This clone was counted once. The chain has TRBV19 and TRBJ2-4; 14 bases agree with TRBD2. Germline CDR1 LNHDA, CDR2 SQIVND (reference sequence). This CDR3 has 20 amino acids. V trimming: 0 bases; J trimming: 0 bases; junction bases outside the gene matches: 7. The CDR3 here is CASSIDLRTSGRIAKNIQYF. The CDR3 DNA sequence: TGTGCCAGTAGTATAGACCTGCGGACTAGCGGGAGGATAGCCAAAAACATTCAGTACTTC.

V gene TRBV27 combines with J gene TRBJ2-2, with 7 bases identical to TRBD1. Germline V gives CDR1 MNHEY, CDR2 SMNVEV (reference sequence). The CDR3 consists of 14 residues. V was clipped by 9 bases and J by 5 bases; unmatched bases: 9. For the CDR3, the DNA is TGTGCCAGTACGACAGGGTCCAAGACCGGGGAGCTGTTTTTT. Translated: CASTTGSKTGELFF.

This clone showed up just a few times. The chain uses TRBV18 and TRBJ2-3; D not resolved. CDR1 and CDR2 from the germline V gene are KGHSH and LQKENI. The CDR3 has 14 amino acids. The V end was cut by 3 bases, the J end by 6 bases, with 13 bases between. CDR3 region: CASSPSANRDTQYF. CDR3 nucleotides: TGTGCCAGCTCACCGTCCGCGAACCGGGATACGCAGTATTTT. The whole variable domain, filled in from reference TRBV18 and TRBJ2-3, reads NAGVMQNPRHLVRRRGQEARLRCSPMKGHSHVYWYRQLPEEGLKFMVYLQKENIIDESGMPKERFSAEFPKEGPSILRIQQVVRGDSAAYFCASSPSANRDTQYFGPGTRLTVL.

The J gene is TRBJ2-7, the V gene TRBV6-1; the D gene is possibly TRBD2 (5 bases). Per germline, CDR1 MNHNS and CDR2 SASEGT. CDR3 length equals 15 residues. V lost 2 bases to trimming and J lost 5 bases, with 16 bases between them. This chain's CDR3 is CASSESRAARDEQYF. For the CDR3, the DNA is TGTGCCAGCAGTGAAAGTAGGGCCGCGCGGGACGAGCAGTACTTC.

This clone was seen a few times. The J gene is TRBJ2-1, the V gene TRBV7-3; 7 nucleotides align to TRBD2. The germline V gene has CDR1 SGHTA and CDR2 FQGTGA. The CDR3 is made up of 15 amino acids. V lost 5 bases to trimming and J lost 9 bases; unmatched junction nucleotides: 13. CDR3 sequence: CASSQTGTTAGEQFF. The CDR3 DNA sequence: TGTGCCAGCAGCCAAACCGGGACTACCGCGGGTGAGCAGTTCTTC.

The chain recombines TRBV28 with TRBJ2-2; 9 bases align to TRBD1. This CDR3 contains 16 residues. The germline V gene has CDR1 MDHEN and CDR2 SYDVKM. V was clipped by 5 bases and J by 4 bases; unmatched bases: 8. The CDR3 region has the DNA TGTGCCAGCAGTGGGAGGACAGGGGCCTTCACCGGGGAGCTGTTTTTT. It translates to CASSGRTGAFTGELFF.

The gene calls are TRBV5-1 and TRBJ1-5; TRBD1 is a possible D gene (5 bases). V lost 4 bases to trimming and J lost 1 base, with 12 bases between them. Germline V CDR1 and CDR2: SGHRS, YFSETQ. This CDR3 spans 15 amino acids. As DNA, the CDR3 is TGCGCCAGCAGCCTGGACCAGGGAAGCAATCAGCCCCAGCATTTT. Protein product: CASSLDQGSNQPQHF.

The chain joins TRBV11-2 to TRBJ1-1, with 9 bases lining up with TRBD1. V was pared by 2 bases and J by 1 base, with 2 bases of the junction left unmatched. Looked up from germline, CDR1 is SGHAT and CDR2 is FQNNGV. CDR3 length: 15 amino acids. The CDR3: CASSLPGQGNTEAFF. CDR3 DNA: TGTGCCAGCAGCTTACCGGGACAGGGGAACACTGAAGCTTTCTTT.

The chain links TRBV9 to TRBJ2-1; 10 bases line up with TRBD2. The CDR3 totals 18 residues. Germline V gives CDR1 SGDLS, CDR2 YYNGEE. J lost 8 bases, V lost 0 bases, and 14 bases had no gene match. CDR3 protein: CASSVAGGTSVGVDEQFF. In nucleotides, the CDR3 is TGTGCCAGCAGCGTAGCGGGCGGGACTAGCGTCGGGGTGGATGAGCAGTTCTTC.

The genes are TRBV7-9 and TRBJ2-1; 11 bases agree with TRBD2. The CDR3 has 16 residues. Trimming removed 8 bases from V and 0 bases from J; junction bases left unmatched: 6. Germline V lookup: CDR1 SEHNR, CDR2 FQNEAQ (reference sequence). The CDR3 loop reads CASGPLAGGSYNEQFF. CDR3 DNA: TGTGCCAGCGGCCCCCTAGCGGGAGGCTCCTACAATGAGCAGTTCTTC.

The V gene is TRBV6-5, the J gene TRBJ2-1; 8 bases are a match to TRBD2. Germline V gene sequence: CDR1 MNHEY, CDR2 SVGAGI. The CDR3 sequence is 15 residues long. V shed 0 bases and J 8 bases; nucleotides not matched to a gene: 6. The CDR3 reads CASSYSGSGGYEQFF. In nucleotides, the CDR3 is TGTGCCAGCAGTTACTCGGGGAGCGGGGGCTATGAGCAGTTCTTC.

The chain combines TRBV18 with TRBJ1-1; 9 nucleotides agree with TRBD1. From germline, CDR1 is KGHSH and CDR2 LQKENI. This CDR3 has 15 amino acids. The V and J ends lost 3 bases and 2 bases, in that order; junction bases with no gene match: 4. The CDR3 DNA reads as TGTGCCAGCTCACCGGGACAGGGTGATAACACTGAAGCTTTCTTT. Protein: CASSPGQGDNTEAFF.

In this sample, this clone turned up a few times. The chain recombines TRBV28 with TRBJ1-5, with TRBD1 matching 8 bases. The length of the CDR3 is 15 residues. Trimming took 5 bases from V and 4 from J; bases not matched to a gene: 7. The germline CDR1 and CDR2 sequences are MDHEN and SYDVKM. CDR3 loop: CASSGQGAGNQPQHF. The CDR3 nucleotides are TGTGCCAGCAGTGGGCAGGGGGCTGGAAATCAGCCCCAGCATTTT.

This clone was seen more than once but under ten times. The V call is TRBV5-1, the J call TRBJ2-2; D is ambiguous. CDR3 size: 13 residues. Germline V gives CDR1 SGHRS, CDR2 YFSETQ. Deletions cut 4 bases from V and 5 bases from J, with 9 bases between. The CDR3 coding sequence is TGCGCCAGCAGCCTTGTCAGGACCGGGGAGCTGTTTTTT. Translating gives CASSLVRTGELFF.